These 22 T cell receptor beta chains originate from one sample sequenced in a study of blood T cell repertoires in COVID-19. The table came from immunoSEQ multiplex PCR; TCRdb's copy has only in-frame clones and leaves some out. The sample records 130,000 to 150,000 clones, 84% being singletons. The sample taken for sequencing was peripheral blood. Every receptor here comes from a man in his sixties with active or convalescent COVID-19.

This chain joins TRBV12-3 or TRBV12-4 and TRBJ2-1; D might be TRBD1 (6 bases). V shed 5 bases and J shed 11 bases, with 16 bases lying between them. CDR3 length: 13 residues. CDR3 nucleotide sequence: TGTGCCAGCAGTCCCCGAGATCAGGGGCAGCAGTTCTTC. The encoded protein is CASSPRDQGQQFF.

This sequence joins TRBV11-3 and TRBJ2-1; D gene uncertain. Germline assignment: CDR1 SGHNT and CDR2 YENEEA. The V end lost 5 bases, the J end lost 6 bases, and 11 bases lay between the germline ends. The CDR3 sequence is 13 residues long. CDR3 in amino acids: CASSIYLRNEQFF. The CDR3 nucleotides are TGTGCCAGCAGCATTTATCTTCGCAATGAGCAGTTCTTC.

This chain uses TRBV30 with TRBJ2-7, with 8 bases lining up with TRBD1. The CDR3 totals 11 residues. Losses at the gene ends were 7 bases for V and 7 bases for J; bases not matched to a gene: 6. CDR1 and CDR2 (germline): GTSNPN, SVGIG (reference sequence). CDR3 DNA sequence: TGTGCCTCAATGACAGGGGTTGAGCAGTACTTC. It encodes CASMTGVEQYF. Full variable domain (rest looked up from reference TRBV30 and TRBJ2-7): SQTIHQWPATLVQPVGSPLSLECTVEGTSNPNLYWYRQAAGRGLQLLFYSVGIGQISSEVPQNLSASRPQDRQFILSSKKLLLSDSGFYLCASMTGVEQYFGPGTRLTVT.

This sequence joins TRBV5-3 and TRBJ2-7, with TRBD2 matching over 7 bases. TRBV5-3 belongs to the ORF category, with a function that is uncertain. The CDR3 is 14 residues long. The V segment lost 4 bases and the J segment 3 bases; nucleotides outside the gene matches: 7. In DNA, the CDR3 is TGTGCCAGAAGCCGTGCCGGCGGGGGCTACGAGCAGTACTTC. Amino acids: CARSRAGGGYEQYF.

The chain has TRBV4-3 and TRBJ2-1; D unclear. CDR1 LGHNA and CDR2 YSLEER come from the germline V gene. This CDR3 has 13 residues. Trimming stripped 1 base from V and 3 bases from J, with 4 bases between. CDR3 sequence (DNA): TGCGCCAGCAGCCAAGTCAGCTACAATGAGCAGTTCTTC. Its translation is CASSQVSYNEQFF.

This clone was seen repeatedly, ten times or more. V and J are TRBV2 and TRBJ1-2, with D possibly matching TRBD1 (5 bases). Germline V gives CDR1 SNHLY, CDR2 FYNNEI. The ends were cut back, 6 bases at V and 6 bases at J, with 14 bases in the middle. The CDR3 totals 13 residues. The CDR3 DNA follows: TGTGCCAGCAGCGGTGACAGTTATAATGGCTACACCTTC. Amino acid sequence: CASSGDSYNGYTF.

The rearrangement joins TRBV5-4 to TRBJ2-7; tentatively, D is TRBD2 (6 bases). The germline V gene encodes CDR1 SGHNT and CDR2 YYREEE (reference sequence). Trimming pared 1 base from V and 6 bases from J, leaving 11 bases between. CDR3 length equals 13 residues. This chain's CDR3 is CASSLPGAGEQYV. In DNA, the CDR3 is TGTGCCAGCAGCTTGCCGGGAGCGGGCGAGCAGTACGTC.

The V gene is TRBV7-9, the J gene TRBJ1-1; the D gene is possibly TRBD1 (5 bases). The germline V and J ends were trimmed by 0 bases and 2 bases, with 7 bases remaining between them. Germline-derived CDR1 and CDR2 are SEHNR and FQNEAQ (reference sequence). The CDR3 spans 14 residues. The DNA for the CDR3 is TGTGCCAGCAGCTTAGCCGACAGTAACACTGAAGCTTTCTTT. Protein sequence: CASSLADSNTEAFF.

The chain employs TRBV9 and TRBJ2-5; a weak D match, TRBD1 (5 bases). The CDR3 spans 13 residues. CDR1 is SGDLS and CDR2 is YYNGEE in the germline V gene. V was pared by 1 base and J by 5 bases, with 9 bases between. CDR3 sequence: CASSVRGSETQYF. The CDR3 DNA sequence: TGTGCCAGCAGCGTAAGGGGTTCGGAGACCCAGTACTTC.

This chain connects TRBV6-1 to TRBJ2-7, with a tentative D call TRBD2 (6 bases). The CDR3 has 15 residues. Trimming pared 1 base from V and 4 bases from J, leaving 14 bases between. In germline, CDR1 is MNHNS, CDR2 SASEGT. As DNA, the CDR3 is TGTGCCAGCAGTGAAGTTTTAGCGGTGGGGTACGAGCAGTACGTC. Protein sequence: CASSEVLAVGYEQYV.

The V call is TRBV7-2, the J call TRBJ2-1; D might be TRBD2 (7 bases). CDR1 is SGHTA, CDR2 FQGNSA, per germline. The CDR3 sequence is 15 residues long. The ends were cut back, 1 base at V and 3 bases at J, with 10 bases in the middle. As DNA, the CDR3 is TGTGCCAGCAGCTTAGTCGGGGGGCACTACAATGAGCAGTTCTTC. Encoded protein: CASSLVGGHYNEQFF.

This clone showed up just a few times. The gene calls are TRBV12-3 or TRBV12-4 and TRBJ1-1; unclear D gene. The CDR3 extends over 13 amino acids. V gave up 5 bases and J gave up 0 bases, with 7 bases separating them. The CDR3 coding sequence is TGTGCCAGCAGTCTGACATTGAACACTGAAGCTTTCTTT. Its translation: CASSLTLNTEAFF.

This clone was detected a few times. The chain couples TRBV3-1 (or the pseudogene TRBV3-2) to TRBJ2-5; 11 bases align to TRBD1. Germline V gene sequence: CDR1 LGHDT, CDR2 YNNKEL (reference sequence). The CDR3 covers 15 residues. The J segment lost 4 bases and the V segment lost 3 bases, leaving 4 bases of the junction unmatched. The CDR3 coding sequence is TGTGCCAGCAGCCAGAGGGACAGGGGGTTAGAGACCCAGTACTTC. This translates into CASSQRDRGLETQYF.

The chain links TRBV4-1 to TRBJ2-3; 14 bases agree with TRBD2. The CDR3 is 16 amino acids. Germline-derived CDR1 and CDR2 are MGHRA and YSYEKL. Trimming removed 4 bases from V and 5 bases from J; junction bases left unmatched: 5. The CDR3 region is CASSRGLAGDGDTQYF. The CDR3 region has the DNA TGCGCCAGCAGCCGGGGACTAGCGGGGGACGGAGATACGCAGTATTTT.

This clone appeared once. The chain is built from TRBV19 and TRBJ2-1; TRBD2 matches at 14 bases. V trimming: 5 bases; J trimming: 7 bases; junction bases outside the gene matches: 10. The CDR3 covers 17 residues. The germline CDR1 and CDR2 sequences are LNHDA and SQIVND (reference sequence). The CDR3 DNA sequence: TGTGCCAGTAGTCTAAGCCCGGGACTAGCGGGAGTTAATGAGCAGTTCTTC. Amino acids: CASSLSPGLAGVNEQFF.

V usage is TRBV11-2 and J usage is TRBJ2-7, with 8 bases identical to TRBD2. The CDR3 runs to 11 residues. CDR1 is SGHAT, CDR2 FQNNGV, per germline. Trimming cost V 5 bases and J 12 bases; bases outside gene matches: 6. Written as DNA, the CDR3 is TGTGCCAGCAGCACCCCGGGAGGGCTGTACGTC. Protein: CASSTPGGLYV.

The V gene is TRBV4-1, the J gene TRBJ2-1; 11 bases agree with TRBD2. Trimming cost V 1 base and J 7 bases; bases outside gene matches: 9. From germline, CDR1 is MGHRA and CDR2 YSYEKL. This CDR3 has 17 amino acids. This chain's CDR3 is CASSQATIAGGSNEQFF. CDR3 DNA sequence: TGCGCCAGCAGCCAAGCTACAATAGCGGGAGGGTCAAATGAGCAGTTCTTC.

The gene calls are TRBV10-1 and TRBJ1-4, with TRBD1 identical over 9 bases. The CDR3 loop spans 13 amino acids. Per germline, CDR1 WNHNN and CDR2 SYGVQD (reference sequence). With V trimmed by 8 bases and J by 3 bases, 1 base remained unmatched. CDR3 nucleotide sequence: TGCGCCAGCGGGACAGGGCCTAATGAAAAACTGTTTTTT. Residues: CASGTGPNEKLFF.

The rearrangement joins TRBV6-2 or TRBV6-3 to TRBJ2-7; 9 bases line up with TRBD2. Germline V lookup: CDR1 MNHEY, CDR2 SVGEGT. The CDR3 is 16 amino acids. V trimming: 0 bases; J trimming: 0 bases; junction bases outside the gene matches: 3. In DNA form, the CDR3 reads TGTGCCAGCAGTTACTCAAGCGGGGGGAGCTCCTACGAGCAGTACGTC. It yields the protein CASSYSSGGSSYEQYV.

The chain links TRBV5-1 to TRBJ2-2; 11 bases are shared with TRBD1. The CDR3 extends over 15 amino acids. Germline-derived CDR1 and CDR2 are SGHRS and YFSETQ. The junction had 4 bases not matched to a gene; V was cut back by 4 bases and J by 5 bases. In nucleotides, the CDR3 is TGCGCCAGCAGCACCGGACAGGGGGCAACCGGGGAGCTGTTTTTT. Translating gives CASSTGQGATGELFF.

This sequence joins TRBV30 and TRBJ1-2; D remains ambiguous. The CDR3 sequence is 13 residues long. Germline values: CDR1 GTSNPN, CDR2 SVGIG (reference sequence). The germline V and J ends were trimmed by 1 base and 8 bases, with 14 bases remaining between them. CDR3 sequence: CAWSDGGFLGYTF. The CDR3, as DNA: TGTGCCTGGAGTGACGGAGGGTTCTTGGGCTACACCTTC.

CDR3 nucleotides: TGTGCCAGCTCACCAGCTAGGGGAGAGACCCAGTACTTC. The encoded protein is CASSPARGETQYF. The V and J genes are TRBV18 and TRBJ2-5; a weak D match, TRBD1 (5 bases). V dropped 2 bases and J dropped 4 bases, with 8 bases sitting between them. Germline-derived CDR1 and CDR2 are KGHSH and LQKENI. The CDR3 loop spans 13 amino acids.